The sample holds a few counts of the clone carrying this T cell receptor (beta chain). These data are taken from a study of early T cells in non-severe SARS-CoV-2 infection. Overall study context: Bulk RNA isolated from unsorted whole blood underwent sequencing; chains were not paired.

Each CDR3 protein is one row after TCRdb ran MiXCR on the 5' RACE reads. Altogether roughly 83,000 distinct CDR3 sequences are present, 8.5% to 12% being singletons, with the ten largest covering roughly 8%. Trimming left V 6 bases short and J 0 bases short, with 14 bases between. Germline V gives CDR1 MNHEY, CDR2 SMNVEV (reference sequence). The CDR3 extends over 15 amino acids. J is TRBJ1-1 and V is TRBV27; D ambiguous. Sequencing used whole blood, obtained at baseline. The sequence was obtained from an adult who was a healthcare worker with PCR-confirmed SARS-CoV-2 infection or an uninfected control (not recorded which). CDR3 nucleotide sequence: TGTGCCAGCAGCACCCTGAGAGAGATGAACACTGAAGCTTTCTTT. Amino acid sequence: CASSTLREMNTEAFF.